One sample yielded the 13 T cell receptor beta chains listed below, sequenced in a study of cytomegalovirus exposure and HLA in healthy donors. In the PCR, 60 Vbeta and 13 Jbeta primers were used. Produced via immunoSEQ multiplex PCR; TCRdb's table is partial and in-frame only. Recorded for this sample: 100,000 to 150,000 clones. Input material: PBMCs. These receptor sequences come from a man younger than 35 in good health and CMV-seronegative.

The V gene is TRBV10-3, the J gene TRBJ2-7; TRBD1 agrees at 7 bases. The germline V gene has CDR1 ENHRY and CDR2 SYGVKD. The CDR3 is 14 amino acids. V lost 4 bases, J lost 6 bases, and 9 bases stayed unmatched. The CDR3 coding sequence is TGTGCCATCAGTGTAAGTGAGGGGACAGCCGAGCAGTACTTC. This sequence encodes CAISVSEGTAEQYF.

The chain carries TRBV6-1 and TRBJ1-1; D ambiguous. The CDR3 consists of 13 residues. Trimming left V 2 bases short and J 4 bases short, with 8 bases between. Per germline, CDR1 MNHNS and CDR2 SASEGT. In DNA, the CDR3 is TGTGCCAGCAGTGAAATTGGAGGCACTGAAGCTTTCTTT. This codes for CASSEIGGTEAFF.

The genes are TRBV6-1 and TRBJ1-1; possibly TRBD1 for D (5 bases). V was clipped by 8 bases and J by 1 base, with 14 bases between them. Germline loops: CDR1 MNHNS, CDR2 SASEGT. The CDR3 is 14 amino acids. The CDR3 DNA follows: TGTGCCAGCGGGGGGTTTTCTTCGAACACTGAAGCTTTCTTT. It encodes CASGGFSSNTEAFF.

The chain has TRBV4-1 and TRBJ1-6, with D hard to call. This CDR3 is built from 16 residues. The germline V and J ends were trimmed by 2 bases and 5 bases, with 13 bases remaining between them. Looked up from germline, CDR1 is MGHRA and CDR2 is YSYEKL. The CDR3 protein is CASSQKPGRHNSPLHF. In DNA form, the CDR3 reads TGCGCCAGCAGCCAAAAACCAGGTCGCCATAATTCACCCCTCCACTTT.

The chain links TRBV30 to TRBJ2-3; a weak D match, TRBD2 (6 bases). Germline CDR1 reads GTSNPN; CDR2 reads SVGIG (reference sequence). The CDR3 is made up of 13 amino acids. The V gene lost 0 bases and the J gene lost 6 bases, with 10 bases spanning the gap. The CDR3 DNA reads TGTGCCTGGAGTGTACGGGGGAAGGATACGCAGTATTTT. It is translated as CAWSVRGKDTQYF.

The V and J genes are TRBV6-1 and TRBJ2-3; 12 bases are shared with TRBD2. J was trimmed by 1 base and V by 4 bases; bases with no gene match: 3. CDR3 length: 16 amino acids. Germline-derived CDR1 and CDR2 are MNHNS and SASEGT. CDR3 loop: CASSARTSGGTDTQYF. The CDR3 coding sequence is TGTGCCAGCAGTGCCAGGACTAGCGGGGGCACAGATACGCAGTATTTT.

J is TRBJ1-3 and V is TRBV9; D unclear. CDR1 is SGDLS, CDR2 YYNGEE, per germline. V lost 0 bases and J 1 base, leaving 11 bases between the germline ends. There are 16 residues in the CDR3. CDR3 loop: CASSVVGGQSGNTIYF. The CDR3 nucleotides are TGTGCCAGCAGCGTAGTTGGAGGCCAATCTGGAAACACCATATATTTT.

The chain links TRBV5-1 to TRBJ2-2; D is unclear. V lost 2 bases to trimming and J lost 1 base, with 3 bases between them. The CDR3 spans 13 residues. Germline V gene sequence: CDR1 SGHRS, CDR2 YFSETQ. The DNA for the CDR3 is TGCGCCAGCAGCTTCCTGAACACCGGGGAGCTGTTTTTT. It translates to CASSFLNTGELFF. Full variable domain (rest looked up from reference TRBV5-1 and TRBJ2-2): KAGVTQTPRYLIKTRGQQVTLSCSPISGHRSVSWYQQTPGQGLQFLFEYFSETQRNKGNFPGRFSGRQFSNSRSEMNVSTLELGDSALYLCASSFLNTGELFFGEGSRLTVL.

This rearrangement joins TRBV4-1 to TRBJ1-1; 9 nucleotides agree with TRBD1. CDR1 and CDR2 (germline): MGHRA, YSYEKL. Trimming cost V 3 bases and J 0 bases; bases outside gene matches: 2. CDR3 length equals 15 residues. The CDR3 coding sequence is TGCGCCAGCAGCCACGGGACAGGGATGAACACTGAAGCTTTCTTT. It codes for CASSHGTGMNTEAFF.

The CDR3 region is CASSLGQGLNYGYTF. In DNA form, the CDR3 reads TGCGCCAGCAGCTTAGGACAGGGCCTTAACTATGGCTACACCTTC. V usage is TRBV5-1 and J usage is TRBJ1-2; 8 positions agree with TRBD1. V lost 2 bases to trimming and J lost 1 base; unmatched junction nucleotides: 4. This CDR3 is built from 15 residues. Germline loops: CDR1 SGHRS, CDR2 YFSETQ.

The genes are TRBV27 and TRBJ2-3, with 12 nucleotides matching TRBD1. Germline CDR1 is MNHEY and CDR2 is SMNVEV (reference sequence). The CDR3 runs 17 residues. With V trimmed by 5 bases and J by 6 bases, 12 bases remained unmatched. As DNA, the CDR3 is TGTGCCAGCAGTCTAACCGGGACAGGGGGCGCAGGGGATACGCAGTATTTT. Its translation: CASSLTGTGGAGDTQYF.

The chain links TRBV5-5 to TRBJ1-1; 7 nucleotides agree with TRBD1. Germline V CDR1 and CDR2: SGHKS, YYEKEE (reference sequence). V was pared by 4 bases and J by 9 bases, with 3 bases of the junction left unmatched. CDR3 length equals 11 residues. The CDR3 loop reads CASSRTGQAFF. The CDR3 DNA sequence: TGTGCCAGCAGCAGGACAGGACAAGCTTTCTTT. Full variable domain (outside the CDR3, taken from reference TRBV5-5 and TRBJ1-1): DAGVTQSPTHLIKTRGQQVTLRCSPISGHKSVSWYQQVLGQGPQFIFQYYEKEERGRGNFPDRFSARQFPNYSSELNVNALLLGDSALYLCASSRTGQAFFGQGTRLTVV.

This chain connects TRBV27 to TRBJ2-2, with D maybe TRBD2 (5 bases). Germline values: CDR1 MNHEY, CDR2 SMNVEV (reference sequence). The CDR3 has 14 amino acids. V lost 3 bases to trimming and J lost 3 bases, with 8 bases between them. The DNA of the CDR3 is TGTGCCAGCAGTTTTGTGCGGGACACCGGGGAGCTGTTTTTT. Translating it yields CASSFVRDTGELFF.